Listed here is a single T cell receptor (beta chain). What it recognizes is unknown. The entry originates in a study of monozygotic twins with inflammatory bowel disease. Study-level results: No difference in repertoire similarity was seen between concordant and discordant twins, possibly because power was limited.

Reprocessing the 5' RACE reads, TCRdb reports a single entry for every CDR3 protein and omits DNA. The sample data list fewer than 450,000 distinct CDR3 sequences. Germline V lookup: CDR1 KGHSH, CDR2 LQKENI. The CDR3 length is 13 residues. V usage is TRBV18 and J usage is TRBJ2-4; TCRdb gives TRBD1 as the D gene, but with no DNA this cannot be confirmed. The origin of this receptor is a human donor with ulcerative colitis or Crohn's disease, or a healthy co-twin of an affected twin (not recorded which). The sample was blood. CDR3 loop: CASSPHRENIQYF.